This TCR beta chain was captured by sequencing in a study of human thymus T cells. Study-wide results and limits: Repertoires from thymus and blood appeared to show biased V and J gene usage. Related reports documented highly overlapping thymic repertoires among unrelated individuals.

Comments on this clone: Its target is unknown.

The CDR3 has 15 amino acids. Trimming at V came to 4 bases and at J to 0 bases, leaving 5 bases not matched to a gene. Germline CDR1 reads SEHNR; CDR2 reads FQNEAQ (reference sequence). The assay was immunoSEQ multiplex PCR, and TCRdb's table has in-frame clones only and misses some. The data contain some 120,000 clones, just under 95% of them singletons. Obtained as resections during corrective heart surgery, the thymus tissue was then studied. Congenital heart defects were the reason for the corrective surgery that the donors, healthy Finnish infants, were having. This receptor was taken from a boy under two years old with a congenital heart defect but otherwise immunologically healthy. The source material was thymus tissue. V usage is TRBV7-9 and J usage is TRBJ2-7, with 8 bases aligning to TRBD2. CDR3 sequence reads: CASSYSGVSSYEQYF. In DNA, the CDR3 is TGTGCCAGCAGCTATAGCGGGGTGAGCTCCTACGAGCAGTACTTC.